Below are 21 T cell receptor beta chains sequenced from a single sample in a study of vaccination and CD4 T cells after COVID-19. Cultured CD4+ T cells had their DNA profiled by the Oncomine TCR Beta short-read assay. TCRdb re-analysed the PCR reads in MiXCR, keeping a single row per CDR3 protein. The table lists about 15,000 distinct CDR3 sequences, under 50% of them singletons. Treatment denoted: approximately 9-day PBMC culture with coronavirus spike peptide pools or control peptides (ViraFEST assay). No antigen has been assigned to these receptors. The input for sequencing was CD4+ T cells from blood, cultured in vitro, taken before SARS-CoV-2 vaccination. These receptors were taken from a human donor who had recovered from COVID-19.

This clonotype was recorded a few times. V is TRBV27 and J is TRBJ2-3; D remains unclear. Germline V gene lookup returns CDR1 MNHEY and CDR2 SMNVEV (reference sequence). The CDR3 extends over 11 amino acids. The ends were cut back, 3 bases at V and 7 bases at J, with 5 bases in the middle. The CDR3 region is CASSFTNTQYF. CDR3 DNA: TGTGCCAGCAGTTTTACCAATACGCAGTATTTT.

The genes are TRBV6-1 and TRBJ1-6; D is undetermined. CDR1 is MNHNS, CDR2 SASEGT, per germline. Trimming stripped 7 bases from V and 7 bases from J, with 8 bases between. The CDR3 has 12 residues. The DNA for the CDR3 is TGTGCCAGCAAGGAGGCGAATTCACCCCTCCACTTT. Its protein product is CASKEANSPLHF.

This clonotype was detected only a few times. The DNA of the CDR3 is TGTGCCAGCAGCTTAGGAGGGACAGGTTCCTACGAGCAGTACTTC. This encodes CASSLGGTGSYEQYF. This chain connects TRBV7-2 to TRBJ2-7; 8 positions agree with TRBD1. This CDR3 region has 15 residues. The V segment lost 1 base and the J segment 1 base; nucleotides outside the gene matches: 3. In germline, CDR1 is SGHTA, CDR2 FQGNSA.

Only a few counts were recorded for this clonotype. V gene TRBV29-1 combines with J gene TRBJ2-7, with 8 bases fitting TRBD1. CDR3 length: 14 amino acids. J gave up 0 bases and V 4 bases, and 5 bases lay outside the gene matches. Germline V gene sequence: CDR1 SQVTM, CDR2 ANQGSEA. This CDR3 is CSVARDRSSYEQYF. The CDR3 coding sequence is TGCAGCGTTGCTAGGGACAGGAGCTCCTACGAGCAGTACTTC.

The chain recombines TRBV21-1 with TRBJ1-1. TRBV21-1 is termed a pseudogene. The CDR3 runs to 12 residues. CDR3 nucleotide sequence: TGTGCCAGCAGGGGAAGGGACACTGAAGCTTTCTTT. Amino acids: CASRGRDTEAFF.

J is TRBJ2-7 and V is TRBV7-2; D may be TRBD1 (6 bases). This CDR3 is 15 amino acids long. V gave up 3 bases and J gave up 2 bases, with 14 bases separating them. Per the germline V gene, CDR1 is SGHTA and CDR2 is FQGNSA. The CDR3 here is CASSLVVTGTYEQYF. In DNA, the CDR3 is TGTGCCAGCAGCTTGGTTGTGACAGGTACCTACGAGCAGTACTTC.

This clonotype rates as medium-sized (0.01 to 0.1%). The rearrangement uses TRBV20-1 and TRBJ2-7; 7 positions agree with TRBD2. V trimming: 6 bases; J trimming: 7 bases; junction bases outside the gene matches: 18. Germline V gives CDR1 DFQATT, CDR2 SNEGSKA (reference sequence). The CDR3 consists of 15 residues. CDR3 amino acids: CSASTQGGSLGEQYF. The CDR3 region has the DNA TGCAGTGCCTCTACCCAGGGCGGGAGTCTGGGGGAGCAGTACTTC.

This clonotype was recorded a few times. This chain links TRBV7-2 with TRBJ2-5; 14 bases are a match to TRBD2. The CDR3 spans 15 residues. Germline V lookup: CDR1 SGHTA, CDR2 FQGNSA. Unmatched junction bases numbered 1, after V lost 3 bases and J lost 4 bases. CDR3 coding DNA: TGTGCCAGCAGCTTTGGACTAGCGGGAGGAGAGACCCAGTACTTC. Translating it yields CASSFGLAGGETQYF.

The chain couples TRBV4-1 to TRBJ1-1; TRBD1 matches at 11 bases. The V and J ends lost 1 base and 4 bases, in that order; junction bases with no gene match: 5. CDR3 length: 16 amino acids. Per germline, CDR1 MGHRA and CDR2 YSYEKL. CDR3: CASSQVGDRGSTEAFF. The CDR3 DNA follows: TGCGCCAGCAGCCAAGTTGGGGACAGGGGGAGCACTGAAGCTTTCTTT.

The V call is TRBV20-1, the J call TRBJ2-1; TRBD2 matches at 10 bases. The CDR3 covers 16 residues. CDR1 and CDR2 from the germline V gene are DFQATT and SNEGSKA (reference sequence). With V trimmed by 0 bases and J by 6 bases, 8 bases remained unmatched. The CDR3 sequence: CSARDRRLAGLNEQFF. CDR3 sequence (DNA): TGCAGTGCTAGAGATCGGAGACTAGCGGGTCTCAATGAGCAGTTCTTC.

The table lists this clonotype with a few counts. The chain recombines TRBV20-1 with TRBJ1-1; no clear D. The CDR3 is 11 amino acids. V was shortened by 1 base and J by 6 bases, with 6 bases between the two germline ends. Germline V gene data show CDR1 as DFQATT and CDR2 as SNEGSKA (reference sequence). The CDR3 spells CSARVGPEAFF. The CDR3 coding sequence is TGCAGTGCTAGAGTCGGGCCTGAAGCTTTCTTT.

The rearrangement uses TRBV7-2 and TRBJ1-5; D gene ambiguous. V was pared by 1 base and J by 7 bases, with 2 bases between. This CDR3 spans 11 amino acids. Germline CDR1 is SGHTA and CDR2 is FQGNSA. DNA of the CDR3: TGTGCCAGCAGCTTAGGCCAGCCCCAGCATTTT. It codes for CASSLGQPQHF.

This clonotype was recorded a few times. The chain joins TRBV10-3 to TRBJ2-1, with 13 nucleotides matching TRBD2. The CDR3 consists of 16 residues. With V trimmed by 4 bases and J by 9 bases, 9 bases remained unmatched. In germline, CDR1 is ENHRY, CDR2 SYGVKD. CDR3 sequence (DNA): TGTGCCATCAGTGCGAAAGGACTAGCGGGAGTAGGTGAGCAGTTCTTC. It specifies CAISAKGLAGVGEQFF.

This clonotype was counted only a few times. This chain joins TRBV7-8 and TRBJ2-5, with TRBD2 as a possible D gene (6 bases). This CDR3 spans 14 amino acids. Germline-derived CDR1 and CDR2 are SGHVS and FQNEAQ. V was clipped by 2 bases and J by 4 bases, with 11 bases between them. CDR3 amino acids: CASSLTGLAETQYF. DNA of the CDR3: TGTGCCAGCAGCTTAACGGGACTGGCAGAGACCCAGTACTTC. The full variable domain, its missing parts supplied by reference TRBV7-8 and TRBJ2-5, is GAGVSQSPRYKVAKRGQDVALRCDPISGHVSLFWYQQALGQGPEFLTYFQNEAQLDKSGLPSDRFFAERPEGSVSTLKIQRTQQEDSAVYLCASSLTGLAETQYFGPGTRLLVL.

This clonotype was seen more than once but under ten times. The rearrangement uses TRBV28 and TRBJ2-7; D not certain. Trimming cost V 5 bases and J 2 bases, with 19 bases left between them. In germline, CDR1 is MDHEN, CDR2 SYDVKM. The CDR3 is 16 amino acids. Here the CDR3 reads CASSPTLNLNTYEQYF. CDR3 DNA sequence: TGTGCCAGCAGTCCTACCCTAAATCTTAATACCTACGAGCAGTACTTC.

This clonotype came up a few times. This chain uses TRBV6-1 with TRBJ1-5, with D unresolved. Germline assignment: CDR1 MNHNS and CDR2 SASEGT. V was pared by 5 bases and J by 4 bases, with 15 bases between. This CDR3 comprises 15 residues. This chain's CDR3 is CASSPIGTSNQPQHF. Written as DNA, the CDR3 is TGTGCCAGCAGTCCCATCGGTACCTCAAATCAGCCCCAGCATTTT.

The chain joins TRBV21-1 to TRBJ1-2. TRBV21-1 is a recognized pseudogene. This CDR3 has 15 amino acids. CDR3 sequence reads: CASSKGRQEGRGYTF. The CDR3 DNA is TGTGCCAGCAGCAAAGGGAGGCAGGAGGGGAGAGGCTACACCTTC.

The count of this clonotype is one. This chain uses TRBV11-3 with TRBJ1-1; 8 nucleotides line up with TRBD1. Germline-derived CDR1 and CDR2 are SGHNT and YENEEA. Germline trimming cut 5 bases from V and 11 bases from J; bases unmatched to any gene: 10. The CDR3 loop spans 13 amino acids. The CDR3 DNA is TGTGCCAGCAGCGTCGGACAGGGCCGGTCGGCTTTCTTT. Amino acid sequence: CASSVGQGRSAFF.

The CDR3 here is CASSLVPGELFF. The CDR3, as DNA: TGTGCCAGCAGCTTAGTTCCCGGGGAGCTGTTTTTT. The rearrangement joins TRBV7-2 to TRBJ2-2, with unresolved D. This CDR3 has 12 amino acids. V shed 1 base and J shed 6 bases, with 3 bases lying between them. Looked up from germline, CDR1 is SGHTA and CDR2 is FQGNSA.

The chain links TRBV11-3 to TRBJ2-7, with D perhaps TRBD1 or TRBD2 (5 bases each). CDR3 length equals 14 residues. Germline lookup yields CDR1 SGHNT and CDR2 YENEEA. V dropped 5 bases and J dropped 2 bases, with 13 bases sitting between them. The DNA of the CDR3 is TGTGCCAGCAGCCGCACGTTGGGGGCCTACGAGCAGTACTTC. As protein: CASSRTLGAYEQYF.

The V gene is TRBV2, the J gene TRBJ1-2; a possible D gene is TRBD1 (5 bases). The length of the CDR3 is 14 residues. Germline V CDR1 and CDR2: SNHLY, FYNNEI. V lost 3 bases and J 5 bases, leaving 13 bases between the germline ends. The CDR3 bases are TGTGCCAGCAGTGATATGGGGCCGGAGTATGGCTACACCTTC. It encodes CASSDMGPEYGYTF.